These 10 T cell receptor beta chains were sequenced from one sample in a study of CD8+CD57+ T cells in acquired aplastic anemia. All patients picked for sequencing had shown, by flow cytometry, an expansion of CD8+CD57+ cells. The TCR beta profiling, which covered VDJ combination and CDR3 sequence, was carried out using genomic DNA as the template. TCRdb itself ran the reads through MiXCR, one entry per CDR3 protein. The sample holds about 180,000 distinct CDR3 sequences, over 40% seen once. The sequenced sample was sorted CD4+, CD8+, or CD8+CD57+ T cells (not recorded which) from PBMCs. The receptors originated from a human donor with aplastic anemia.

This clonotype was observed a few times. The rearrangement links TRBV20-1 to TRBJ2-7, with TRBD1 identical over 7 bases. With 3 bases clipped from V and 3 bases from J, the junction kept 5 bases outside the gene matches. CDR1 and CDR2 from the germline V gene are DFQATT and SNEGSKA (reference sequence). The CDR3 contains 13 residues. The CDR3 nucleotides read TGCAGTGCTAGTCCCAGGGGGTTCTACGAGCAGTACTTC. Translated: CSASPRGFYEQYF.

V is TRBV24-1 and J is TRBJ2-3, with D perhaps assigned TRBD1 or TRBD2 (5 bases each). V was clipped by 4 bases and J by 6 bases, with 13 bases between them. Germline CDR1 KGHDR, CDR2 SFDVKD. The CDR3 sequence is 14 residues long. The CDR3 loop is CATSETGTSDTQYF. CDR3 coding DNA: TGTGCCACCAGTGAAACCGGGACCTCCGATACGCAGTATTTT.

This clonotype was picked up a small number of times. CDR3 region: CASSYGGHPGQETQYF. CDR3 DNA: TGTGCCAGCAGTTACGGGGGACATCCAGGTCAAGAGACCCAGTACTTC. J is TRBJ2-5 and V is TRBV6-5, with D perhaps TRBD1 (6 bases). Trimming cost V 2 bases and J 2 bases, with 15 bases left between them. Germline V gene lookup returns CDR1 MNHEY and CDR2 SVGAGI. This CDR3 region has 16 residues.

The chain employs TRBV20-1 and TRBJ2-7, with 12 nucleotides matching TRBD2. CDR3 length equals 15 residues. V lost 2 bases, J lost 2 bases, and 4 bases stayed unmatched. Germline-derived CDR1 and CDR2 are DFQATT and SNEGSKA (reference sequence). CDR3 nucleotide sequence: TGCAGTGCTAGACCCCGACTAGCGGGGGCCTACGAGCAGTACTTC. It is translated as CSARPRLAGAYEQYF.

This clonotype was detected only a few times. This clone may be a read error of a much larger clone one base away. The chain couples TRBV6-1 to TRBJ2-7; D is possibly TRBD1 or TRBD2 (5 bases each). Germline CDR1 MNHNS, CDR2 SASEGT. The CDR3 spans 14 residues. CDR3 nucleotide sequence: TGTGCCAGCAGTCTCCCCGAGGGGTCCTACGGGCAGTACTTC. Amino acids: CASSLPEGSYGQYF.

This clonotype has at least ten counts. The chain recombines TRBV13 with TRBJ1-2; 7 bases align to TRBD1. After removal of 3 bases from V and 4 bases from J, the junction contained 8 bases not matched to a gene. CDR3 length equals 15 residues. Germline CDR1 and CDR2: PRHDT and FYEKMQ (reference sequence). CDR3 residues: CASSFDRVVSYGYTF. The CDR3 nucleotides are TGTGCCAGCAGCTTTGACAGGGTAGTATCCTATGGCTACACCTTC.

This clonotype has a count of ten or more. The V and J genes are TRBV5-1 and TRBJ2-7, with D perhaps TRBD2 (6 bases). V was cut by 1 base and J by 3 bases, with 8 bases left in between. The germline CDR1 and CDR2 sequences are SGHRS and YFSETQ. The CDR3 spans 13 residues. This CDR3 reads CASSLHSGYEQYF. The CDR3, as DNA: TGCGCCAGCAGCTTGCATAGCGGCTACGAGCAGTACTTC.

This clonotype was counted ten times or more. The V and J genes are TRBV12-3 or TRBV12-4 and TRBJ2-7, with TRBD2 identical over 10 bases. This CDR3 comprises 16 residues. Trimming at V came to 2 bases and at J to 0 bases, leaving 4 bases not matched to a gene. In DNA form, the CDR3 reads TGTGCCAGCAGTTTATTAGCGGGAGGCCTCTCCTACGAGCAGTACTTC. It specifies CASSLLAGGLSYEQYF.

This sequence joins TRBV2 and TRBJ1-5; D is uncertain. The CDR3 has 12 residues. The ends were cut back, 7 bases at V and 2 bases at J, with 6 bases in the middle. Looked up from germline, CDR1 is SNHLY and CDR2 is FYNNEI. The CDR3: CASNWGNQPQHF. CDR3 DNA: TGTGCCAGCAACTGGGGCAATCAGCCCCAGCATTTT.

The rearrangement joins TRBV11-3 to TRBJ2-5, with a weak D call TRBD2 (7 bases). The CDR3 extends over 13 amino acids. Germline loops: CDR1 SGHNT, CDR2 YENEEA. Deletions cut 5 bases from V and 5 bases from J, with 12 bases between. The CDR3 nucleotides are TGTGCCAGCAGCGTGGGGGGGGCGGAGACCCAGTACTTC. Its protein is CASSVGGAETQYF.